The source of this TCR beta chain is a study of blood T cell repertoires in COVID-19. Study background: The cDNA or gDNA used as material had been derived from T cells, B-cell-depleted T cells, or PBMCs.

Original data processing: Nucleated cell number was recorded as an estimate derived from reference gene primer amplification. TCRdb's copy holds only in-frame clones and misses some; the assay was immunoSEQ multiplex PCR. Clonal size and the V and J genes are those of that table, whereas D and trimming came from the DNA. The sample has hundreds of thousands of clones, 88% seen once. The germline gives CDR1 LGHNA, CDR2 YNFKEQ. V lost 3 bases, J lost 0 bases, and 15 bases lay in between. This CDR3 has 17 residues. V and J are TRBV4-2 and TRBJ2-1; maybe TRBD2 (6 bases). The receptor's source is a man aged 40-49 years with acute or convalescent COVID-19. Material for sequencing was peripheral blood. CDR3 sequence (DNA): TGTGCCAGCAGCCAGGGTATAGCGGAGCCCTCCTACAATGAGCAGTTCTTC. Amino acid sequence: CASSQGIAEPSYNEQFF.